Each of the 17 T cell receptor beta chains below was sequenced from the same sample in a study of siplizumab effects on memory and regulatory T cells. The table came from immunoSEQ multiplex PCR; TCRdb's copy has only in-frame clones and leaves some out. Of some 120,000 clones in the sample, 80% to 95% were seen once. Sequencing was performed on non-Treg CD4+ T cells sorted from blood. The source is a human donor in good health.

This clone showed up just once. This sequence joins TRBV10-3 and TRBJ1-2; TRBD1 matches at 7 bases. This CDR3 contains 14 residues. After removal of 6 bases from V and 5 bases from J, the junction contained 9 bases not matched to a gene. Germline assignment: CDR1 ENHRY and CDR2 SYGVKD. Here the CDR3 reads CAIRKGGSDYGYTF. Here the CDR3 DNA reads TGTGCCATCAGAAAAGGGGGCTCGGATTATGGCTACACCTTC.

The chain uses TRBV9 and TRBJ1-6; D call uncertain. The germline V and J ends were trimmed by 2 bases and 5 bases, with 8 bases remaining between them. Germline-derived CDR1 and CDR2 are SGDLS and YYNGEE. This CDR3 comprises 14 residues. CDR3 region: CASSVESNNSPLHF. The CDR3 DNA is TGTGCCAGCAGCGTTGAATCCAATAATTCACCCCTCCACTTT.

The chain carries TRBV14 and TRBJ2-2; D is unresolved. The CDR3 is made up of 14 amino acids. Germline V gene sequence: CDR1 SGHDN, CDR2 FVKESK. V lost 3 bases and J 1 base, leaving 6 bases between the germline ends. The chain's CDR3 is CASSQVRNTGELFF. CDR3 coding DNA: TGTGCCAGCAGCCAGGTTCGGAACACCGGGGAGCTGTTTTTT.

The rearrangement joins TRBV10-3 to TRBJ2-3; weak D call: TRBD1 (6 bases). The germline V and J ends were trimmed by 3 bases and 2 bases, with 12 bases remaining between them. Per the germline V gene, CDR1 is ENHRY and CDR2 is SYGVKD. This CDR3 spans 15 amino acids. The CDR3, as DNA: TGTGCCATCAGTGATGGTGGGGGCCTCACAGATACGCAGTATTTT. Protein product: CAISDGGGLTDTQYF.

This chain links TRBV9 with TRBJ1-2; 8 bases are a match to TRBD1. Germline-derived CDR1 and CDR2 are SGDLS and YYNGEE. The CDR3 is made up of 15 amino acids. The V segment lost 2 bases and the J segment 5 bases; nucleotides outside the gene matches: 8. CDR3 protein: CASSVRDRWEYGYTF. The CDR3 DNA sequence: TGTGCCAGCAGCGTGAGGGACAGGTGGGAGTATGGCTACACCTTC.

CDR3 in amino acids: CASSLRTGTEAFF. The CDR3 nucleotides are TGTGCCAGCAGTTTAAGGACCGGCACTGAAGCTTTCTTT. The rearrangement uses TRBV27 and TRBJ1-1; no clear D gene. The germline gives CDR1 MNHEY, CDR2 SMNVEV (reference sequence). Trimming removed 2 bases from V and 4 bases from J, with 8 bases in between. The CDR3 consists of 13 residues.

J is TRBJ2-7 and V is TRBV18; the D is unclear. Looked up from germline, CDR1 is KGHSH and CDR2 is LQKENI. V gave up 2 bases and J gave up 1 base, with 6 bases separating them. CDR3 length: 13 residues. In DNA, the CDR3 is TGTGCCAGCTCACCATTGGGATCCTACGAGCAGTACTTC. Translation: CASSPLGSYEQYF.

The chain uses TRBV9 and TRBJ2-5, with 7 positions matching TRBD1. CDR3 length: 14 residues. In germline, CDR1 is SGDLS, CDR2 YYNGEE. V trimming: 2 bases; J trimming: 5 bases; junction bases outside the gene matches: 6. The CDR3, as DNA: TGTGCCAGCAGCGTGCAGGGGGACCTGGAGACCCAGTACTTC. It is translated as CASSVQGDLETQYF.

This clone was picked up one time. J is TRBJ2-3 and V is TRBV18; TRBD2 aligns across 9 bases. The CDR3 runs 15 residues. V gave up 2 bases and J gave up 3 bases; unmatched junction bases: 3. The V gene's germline CDR1 is KGHSH and CDR2 LQKENI. The CDR3 sequence is CASSPVAGATDTQYF. The CDR3 nucleotides are TGTGCCAGCTCACCAGTAGCGGGGGCAACAGATACGCAGTATTTT.

The chain employs TRBV27 and TRBJ1-1, with a weak D call TRBD1 (5 bases). Looked up from germline, CDR1 is MNHEY and CDR2 is SMNVEV (reference sequence). The V gene lost 1 base and the J gene lost 3 bases, with 12 bases spanning the gap. The CDR3 spans 15 residues. Written as DNA, the CDR3 is TGTGCCAGCAGTTTATACGGGGGGTCCCACACTGAAGCTTTCTTT. Translated, it gives CASSLYGGSHTEAFF.

The J gene is TRBJ1-1, the V gene TRBV18, with D perhaps matching TRBD1 (5 bases). Germline loops: CDR1 KGHSH, CDR2 LQKENI. This CDR3 spans 14 amino acids. V dropped 6 bases and J dropped 0 bases, with 11 bases sitting between them. CDR3 amino acids: CASSPGLMNTEAFF. CDR3 coding DNA: TGTGCCAGCTCTCCGGGGCTGATGAACACTGAAGCTTTCTTT.

V gene TRBV7-2 combines with J gene TRBJ1-6; D perhaps matches TRBD1 (6 bases). Germline V gene sequence: CDR1 SGHTA, CDR2 FQGNSA. Trimming stripped 3 bases from V and 7 bases from J, with 10 bases between. This CDR3 has 14 residues. The CDR3 loop is CASSLGHQNSPLHF. The CDR3 nucleotides are TGTGCCAGCAGCTTGGGACACCAAAATTCACCCCTCCACTTT.

The DNA for the CDR3 is TGCGCCAGCAGCTTGGATGGAAATTACAATGAGCAGTTCTTC. This codes for CASSLDGNYNEQFF. The chain is built from TRBV5-1 and TRBJ2-1, with no clear D. Trimming removed 0 bases at V and 4 bases at J, with 8 bases between. This CDR3 comprises 14 residues. Germline lookup yields CDR1 SGHRS and CDR2 YFSETQ.

The chain combines TRBV6-5 with TRBJ2-7, with 10 bases aligning to TRBD1. This CDR3 is built from 15 residues. Germline trimming cut 4 bases from V and 3 bases from J; bases unmatched to any gene: 6. Germline V gene data show CDR1 as MNHEY and CDR2 as SVGAGI. The CDR3 DNA reads TGTGCCAGCAGTTCGCCACGGACAGGGGGCTACGAGCAGTACTTC. It codes for CASSSPRTGGYEQYF.

The chain uses TRBV29-1 and TRBJ2-2, with TRBD1 as a possible D gene (5 bases). Germline V CDR1 and CDR2: SQVTM, ANQGSEA. This CDR3 has 14 amino acids. The V end was cut by 5 bases, the J end by 5 bases, with 15 bases between. The CDR3 loop is CSVSIPAGTGELFF. In DNA form, the CDR3 reads TGCAGCGTTTCCATACCCGCAGGGACCGGGGAGCTGTTTTTT.

The rearrangement uses TRBV28 and TRBJ2-2; D gene uncertain. CDR1 and CDR2 (germline): MDHEN, SYDVKM. CDR3 length: 12 residues. The V and J ends lost 6 bases and 4 bases respectively, with 6 bases between them. CDR3 DNA: TGTGCCAGCAGAGGTAGCACCGGGGAGCTGTTTTTT. Amino acid sequence: CASRGSTGELFF.

Comments on this clone: Additional DNA sequences in this sample encode the identical CDR3. This sequence joins TRBV6-5 and TRBJ2-3; possibly TRBD2 for D (5 bases). The V and J ends lost 2 bases and 0 bases respectively, with 9 bases between them. In germline, CDR1 is MNHEY, CDR2 SVGAGI. The CDR3 covers 15 residues. CDR3 residues: CASSYRGGSTDTQYF. DNA of the CDR3: TGTGCCAGCAGTTACCGTGGAGGCAGCACAGATACGCAGTATTTT.